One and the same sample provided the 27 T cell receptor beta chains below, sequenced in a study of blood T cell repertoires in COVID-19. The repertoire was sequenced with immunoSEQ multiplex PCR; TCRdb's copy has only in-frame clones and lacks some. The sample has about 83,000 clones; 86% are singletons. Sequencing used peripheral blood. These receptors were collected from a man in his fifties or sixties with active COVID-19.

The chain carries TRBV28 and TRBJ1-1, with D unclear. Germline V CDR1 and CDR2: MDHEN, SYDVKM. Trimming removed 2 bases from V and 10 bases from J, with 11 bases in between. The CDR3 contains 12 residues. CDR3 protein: CASSLAGEVAFF. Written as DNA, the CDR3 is TGTGCCAGCAGTTTAGCCGGGGAGGTAGCTTTCTTT.

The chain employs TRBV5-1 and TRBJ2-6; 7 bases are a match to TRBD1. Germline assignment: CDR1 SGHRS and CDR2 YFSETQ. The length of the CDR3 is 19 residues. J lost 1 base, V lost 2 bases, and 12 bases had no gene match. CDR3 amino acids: CASSLNGQVAGSGANVLTF. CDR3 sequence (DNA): TGCGCCAGCAGCTTAAATGGACAGGTGGCGGGTTCTGGGGCCAACGTCCTGACTTTC.

The DNA for the CDR3 is TGTGCCAGCAGTCCCCCCCCGACACTCTACCCCTCCTACGAGCAGTACTTC. Amino acids: CASSPPPTLYPSYEQYF. This chain joins TRBV27 and TRBJ2-7; no definite D call. The length of the CDR3 is 17 residues. The germline V gene has CDR1 MNHEY and CDR2 SMNVEV (reference sequence). V dropped 5 bases and J dropped 0 bases, with 20 bases sitting between them.

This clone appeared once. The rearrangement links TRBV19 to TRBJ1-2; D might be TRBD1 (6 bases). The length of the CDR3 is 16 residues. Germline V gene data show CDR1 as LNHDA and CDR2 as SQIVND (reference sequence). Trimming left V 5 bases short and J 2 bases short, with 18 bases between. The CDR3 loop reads CASSDRDKDFNYGYTF. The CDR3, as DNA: TGTGCCAGTAGTGACCGGGACAAGGATTTCAACTATGGCTACACCTTC.

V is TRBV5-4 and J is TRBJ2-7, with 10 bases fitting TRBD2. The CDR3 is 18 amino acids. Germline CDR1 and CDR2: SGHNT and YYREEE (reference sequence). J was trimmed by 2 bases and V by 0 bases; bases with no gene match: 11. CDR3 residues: CASSLAGWGSGGAYEQYF. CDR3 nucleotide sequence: TGTGCCAGCAGCTTGGCAGGCTGGGGGAGCGGGGGGGCCTACGAGCAGTACTTC.

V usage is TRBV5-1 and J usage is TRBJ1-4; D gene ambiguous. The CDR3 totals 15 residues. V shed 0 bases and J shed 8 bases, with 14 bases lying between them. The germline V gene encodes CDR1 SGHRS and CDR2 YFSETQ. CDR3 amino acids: CASSLAPSEGEKLFF. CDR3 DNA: TGCGCCAGCAGCTTGGCGCCCTCCGAGGGCGAAAAACTGTTTTTT. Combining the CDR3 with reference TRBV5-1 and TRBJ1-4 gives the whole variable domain KAGVTQTPRYLIKTRGQQVTLSCSPISGHRSVSWYQQTPGQGLQFLFEYFSETQRNKGNFPGRFSGRQFSNSRSEMNVSTLELGDSALYLCASSLAPSEGEKLFFGSGTQLSVL.

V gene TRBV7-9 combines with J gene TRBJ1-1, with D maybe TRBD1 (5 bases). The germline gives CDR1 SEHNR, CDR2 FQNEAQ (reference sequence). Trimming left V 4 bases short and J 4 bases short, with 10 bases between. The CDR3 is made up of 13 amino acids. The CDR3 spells CASSSQQATEAFF. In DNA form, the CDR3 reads TGTGCCAGCAGCTCGCAACAGGCCACTGAAGCTTTCTTT.

Written as DNA, the CDR3 is TGTGCCATCAGTGAGTTTGTAACAGAGCAGTACTTC. It yields the protein CAISEFVTEQYF. The genes are TRBV10-3 and TRBJ2-7; D unresolved. This CDR3 is built from 12 residues. Looked up from germline, CDR1 is ENHRY and CDR2 is SYGVKD. The ends were cut back, 1 base at V and 7 bases at J, with 8 bases in the middle.

CDR3 amino acids: CASSRPGGFSGANVLTF. In nucleotides, the CDR3 is TGTGCCAGCTCGCGACCAGGGGGTTTCTCTGGGGCCAACGTCCTGACTTTC. V usage is TRBV18 and J usage is TRBJ2-6, with TRBD1 matching 7 bases. Germline V gene lookup returns CDR1 KGHSH and CDR2 LQKENI. After removal of 6 bases from V and 0 bases from J, the junction contained 8 bases not matched to a gene. The CDR3 consists of 17 residues.

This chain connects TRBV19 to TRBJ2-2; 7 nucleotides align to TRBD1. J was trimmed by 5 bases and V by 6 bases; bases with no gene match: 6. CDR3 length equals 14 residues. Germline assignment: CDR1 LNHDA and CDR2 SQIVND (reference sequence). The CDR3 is CASSTGDSTGELFF. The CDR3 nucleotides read TGTGCCAGTAGCACAGGGGACAGTACCGGGGAGCTGTTTTTT.

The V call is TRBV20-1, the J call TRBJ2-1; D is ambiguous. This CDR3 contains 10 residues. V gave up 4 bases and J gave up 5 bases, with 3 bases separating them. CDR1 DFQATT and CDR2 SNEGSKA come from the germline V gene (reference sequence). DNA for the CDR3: TGCAGTGCTACTGACAATGAGCAGTTCTTC. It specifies CSATDNEQFF.

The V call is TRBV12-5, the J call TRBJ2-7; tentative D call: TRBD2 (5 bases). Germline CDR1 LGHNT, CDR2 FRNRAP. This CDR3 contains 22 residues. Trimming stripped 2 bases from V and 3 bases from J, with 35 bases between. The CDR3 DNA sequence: TGTGCTAGTGGTTTGACGTTGGACCTGGCGGGTGTAAGCCTGATCCGCGTCTACGAGCAGTACTTC. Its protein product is CASGLTLDLAGVSLIRVYEQYF.

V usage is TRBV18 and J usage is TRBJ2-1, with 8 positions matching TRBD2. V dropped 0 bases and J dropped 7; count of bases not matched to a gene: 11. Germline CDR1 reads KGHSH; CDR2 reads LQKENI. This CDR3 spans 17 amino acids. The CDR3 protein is CASSPPTVSGGKNEQFF. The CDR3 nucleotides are TGTGCCAGCTCACCACCCACGGTGAGCGGGGGAAAAAATGAGCAGTTCTTC.

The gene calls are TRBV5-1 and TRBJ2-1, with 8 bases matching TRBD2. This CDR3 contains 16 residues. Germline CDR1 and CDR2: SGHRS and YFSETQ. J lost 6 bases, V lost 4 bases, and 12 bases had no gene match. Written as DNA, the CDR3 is TGCGCCAGCAGCCCCAACCCTAGCGGGCTTACCAATGAGCAGTTCTTC. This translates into CASSPNPSGLTNEQFF.

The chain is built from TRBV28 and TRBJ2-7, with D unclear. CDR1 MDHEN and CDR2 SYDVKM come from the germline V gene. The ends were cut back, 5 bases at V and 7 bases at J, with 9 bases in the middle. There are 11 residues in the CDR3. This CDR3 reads CASSAQLEQYF. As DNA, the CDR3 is TGTGCCAGCAGTGCCCAACTAGAGCAGTACTTC.

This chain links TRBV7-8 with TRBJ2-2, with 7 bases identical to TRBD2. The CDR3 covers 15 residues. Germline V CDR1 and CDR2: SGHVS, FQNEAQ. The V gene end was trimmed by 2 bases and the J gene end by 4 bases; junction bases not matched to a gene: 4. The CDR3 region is CASSLIQRGTGELFF. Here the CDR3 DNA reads TGTGCCAGCAGCTTAATCCAGCGGGGCACCGGGGAGCTGTTTTTT.

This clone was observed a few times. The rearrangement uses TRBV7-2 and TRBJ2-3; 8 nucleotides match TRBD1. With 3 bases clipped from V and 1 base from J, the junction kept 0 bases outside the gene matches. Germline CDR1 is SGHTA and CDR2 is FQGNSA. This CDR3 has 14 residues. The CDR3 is CASSLTGGTDTQYF. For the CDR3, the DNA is TGTGCCAGCAGCTTGACAGGGGGCACAGATACGCAGTATTTT. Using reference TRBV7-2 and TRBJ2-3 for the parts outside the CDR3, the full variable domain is GAGVSQSPSNKVTEKGKDVELRCDPISGHTALYWYRQSLGQGLEFLIYFQGNSAPDKSGLPSDRFSAERTGGSVSTLTIQRTQQEDSAVYLCASSLTGGTDTQYFGPGTRLTVL.

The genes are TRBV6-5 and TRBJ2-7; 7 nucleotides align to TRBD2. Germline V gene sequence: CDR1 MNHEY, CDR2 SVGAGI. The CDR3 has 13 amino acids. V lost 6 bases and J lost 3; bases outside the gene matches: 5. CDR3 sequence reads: CASSLREGYEQYF. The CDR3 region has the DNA TGTGCCAGCAGCCTAAGGGAGGGCTACGAGCAGTACTTC.

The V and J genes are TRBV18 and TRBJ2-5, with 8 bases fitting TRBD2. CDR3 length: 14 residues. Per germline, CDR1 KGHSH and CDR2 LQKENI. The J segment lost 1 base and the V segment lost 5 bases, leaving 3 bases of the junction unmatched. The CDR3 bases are TGTGCCAGCTCAAGTGGGACTAGCCAAGAGACCCAGTACTTC. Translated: CASSSGTSQETQYF.

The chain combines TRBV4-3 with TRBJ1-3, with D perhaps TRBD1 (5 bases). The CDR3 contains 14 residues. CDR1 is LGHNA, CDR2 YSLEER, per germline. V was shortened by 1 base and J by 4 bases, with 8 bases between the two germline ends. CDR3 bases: TGCGCCAGCAGCCAAGCAGGGTCCGGAAACACCATATATTTT. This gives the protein CASSQAGSGNTIYF.

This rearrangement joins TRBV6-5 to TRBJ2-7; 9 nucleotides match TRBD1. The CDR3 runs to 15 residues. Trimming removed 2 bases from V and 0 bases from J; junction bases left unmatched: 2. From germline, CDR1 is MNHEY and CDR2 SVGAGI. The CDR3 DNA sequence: TGTGCCAGCAGTTACGGGACAGGGAGCTCCTACGAGCAGTACTTC. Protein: CASSYGTGSSYEQYF.

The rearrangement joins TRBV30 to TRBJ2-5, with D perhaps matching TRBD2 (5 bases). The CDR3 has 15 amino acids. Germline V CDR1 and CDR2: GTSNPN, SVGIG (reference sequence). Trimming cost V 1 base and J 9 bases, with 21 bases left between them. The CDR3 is CAWSALDGSWQPQYF. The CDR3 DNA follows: TGTGCCTGGAGTGCGCTCGATGGGAGTTGGCAGCCCCAGTACTTC.

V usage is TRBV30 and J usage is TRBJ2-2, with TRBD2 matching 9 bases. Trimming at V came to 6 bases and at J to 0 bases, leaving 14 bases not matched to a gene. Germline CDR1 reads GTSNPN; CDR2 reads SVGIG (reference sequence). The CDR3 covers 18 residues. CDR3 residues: CACPPLAGKFANTGELFF. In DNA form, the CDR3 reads TGTGCCTGTCCACCCCTAGCGGGGAAGTTCGCGAACACCGGGGAGCTGTTTTTT.

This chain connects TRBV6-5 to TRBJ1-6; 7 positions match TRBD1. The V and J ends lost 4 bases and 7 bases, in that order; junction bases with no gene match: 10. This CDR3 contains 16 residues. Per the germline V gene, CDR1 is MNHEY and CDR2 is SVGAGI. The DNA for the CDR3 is TGTGCCAGCAGTTTCATCGCGACAGGGTTAAATTCACCCCTCCACTTT. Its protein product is CASSFIATGLNSPLHF.

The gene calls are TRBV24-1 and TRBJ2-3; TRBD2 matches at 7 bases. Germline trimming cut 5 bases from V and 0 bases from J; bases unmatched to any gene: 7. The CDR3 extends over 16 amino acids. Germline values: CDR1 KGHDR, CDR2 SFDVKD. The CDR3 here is CATSVMDGGSTDTQYF. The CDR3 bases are TGTGCCACCAGTGTCATGGACGGGGGGAGCACAGATACGCAGTATTTT.

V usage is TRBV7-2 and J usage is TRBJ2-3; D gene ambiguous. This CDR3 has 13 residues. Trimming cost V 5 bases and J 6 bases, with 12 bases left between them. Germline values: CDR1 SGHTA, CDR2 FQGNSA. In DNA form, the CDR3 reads TGTGCCAGCAGCCCCCCCCCACAGGATACGCAGTATTTT. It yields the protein CASSPPPQDTQYF.

CDR3 sequence (DNA): TGTGCCAGCAGCCAAGCCGGAAGGAGCTCCTACGAGCAGTACTTC. It encodes CASSQAGRSSYEQYF. The chain combines TRBV3-1 (or the pseudogene TRBV3-2) with TRBJ2-7; D uncertain. The CDR3 loop spans 15 amino acids. V was pared by 1 base and J by 0 bases, with 10 bases between. From germline, CDR1 is LGHDT and CDR2 YNNKEL (reference sequence).